The rows below give T cell receptor beta chains drawn from one sample of a study of T cells in Graves' hyperthyroidism and ophthalmopathy. MiXCR, applied by TCRdb to the multiplex PCR reads, yields one record per CDR3 protein. The sample includes about 330,000 distinct CDR3 sequences, approximately 14% of them seen just once. Sequencing was done on a sample of blood. The receptors stem from a woman in her thirties or forties with Graves' ophthalmopathy. The CDR3 runs from the conserved cysteine through the conserved F or W. A D gene is named only where the DNA matches it firmly. Clone size is shown for a subset of rows, as once, few, many or a class of expanded clone.

v_gene	j_gene	len	abundance	d_gene	CDR3aa	CDR3nt
TRBV20-1	TRBJ2-3	15	.	.	CSAKTRQSSTDTQYF	TGCAGTGCTAAAACCCGACAGTCTAGCACAGATACGCAGTATTTT
TRBV20-1	TRBJ2-5	12	few	.	CSASLGGETQYF	TGCAGTGCTAGCCTTGGGGGCGAGACCCAGTACTTC
TRBV4-1	TRBJ1-4	16	.	TRBD1	CASSPSGDRLNEKLFF	TGCGCCAGCAGCCCCAGCGGGGACAGACTTAATGAAAAACTGTTTTTT
TRBV5-6	TRBJ1-1	15	few	.	CASSEAGHLNTEAFF	TGTGCCAGCAGCGAAGCGGGACACCTGAACACTGAAGCTTTCTTT
TRBV12-3/TRBV12-4	TRBJ1-5	13	many	.	CASSLAGDQPQHF	TGTGCCAGCAGTTTGGCCGGGGATCAGCCCCAGCATTTT
TRBV28	TRBJ2-7	14	many	TRBD2	CASKIDRGVNEQYF	TGTGCCAGCAAAATAGACCGGGGGGTCAACGAGCAGTACTTC
TRBV6-2/TRBV6-3	TRBJ2-1	15	.	.	CASSSGPSPYNEQFF	TGTGCCAGCAGTAGCGGGCCGTCCCCCTACAATGAGCAGTTCTTC
TRBV9	TRBJ1-1	15	few	.	CASSVGSGAGTEAFF	TGTGCCAGCAGCGTAGGGAGTGGGGCCGGCACTGAAGCTTTCTTT
TRBV13	TRBJ2-7	12	few	TRBD2	CASSFGGWEQYF	TGTGCCAGCAGCTTCGGGGGGTGGGAGCAGTACTTC
TRBV6-1	TRBJ1-4	14	many	TRBD1	CASRRTGNNEKLFF	TGTGCCAGCAGAAGGACAGGAAATAATGAAAAACTGTTTTTT
TRBV5-5	TRBJ2-1	15	many	TRBD1	CASSHRDRAFGEQFF	TGTGCCAGCAGCCACCGGGACAGGGCCTTCGGTGAGCAGTTCTTC
TRBV10-3	TRBJ1-1	13	.	.	CAINDGGNTEAFF	TGTGCCATCAATGACGGGGGAAACACTGAAGCTTTCTTT
TRBV9	TRBJ2-5	18	many	TRBD1	CASSVGVTGGAGGETQYF	TGTGCCAGCAGCGTAGGTGTGACAGGGGGCGCAGGGGGAGAGACCCAGTACTTC
TRBV10-3	TRBJ1-2	14	many	TRBD1	CAISGDRTAYGYTF	TGTGCCATCAGTGGGGACAGGACGGCATATGGCTACACCTTC
TRBV2	TRBJ2-3	16	many	.	CASSGTAGASTDTQYF	TGTGCCAGCAGTGGGACAGCTGGAGCTAGCACAGATACGCAGTATTTT
TRBV2	TRBJ2-2	14	many	TRBD2	CASSTGLAAGELFF	TGTGCCAGCAGTACAGGACTAGCAGCCGGGGAGCTGTTTTTT
TRBV6-1	TRBJ2-2	11	many	.	CASSYLGELFF	TGTGCCAGCAGTTACCTCGGGGAGCTGTTTTTT
TRBV7-6	TRBJ2-1	16	.	TRBD2	CASSRGGATRANEQFF	TGTGCCAGCAGCCGGGGGGGGGCTACCCGGGCCAATGAGCAGTTCTTC
TRBV10-3	TRBJ2-3	13	.	TRBD2	CAIQGEGEDTQYF	TGTGCCATCCAAGGGGAGGGTGAAGATACGCAGTATTTT
TRBV2	TRBJ1-3	14	many	.	CASRGGVDGNTIYF	TGTGCCAGCAGAGGGGGGGTTGATGGAAACACCATATATTTT
TRBV4-1	TRBJ1-2	16	few	.	CASSQAVGSANYGYTF	TGCGCCAGCAGCCAAGCGGTCGGGTCCGCTAACTATGGCTACACCTTC
TRBV6-1	TRBJ2-3	16	many	TRBD2	CASSPRTSGSTDTQYF	TGTGCCAGCAGTCCCCGGACTAGCGGGTCCACAGATACGCAGTATTTT
TRBV15	TRBJ2-5	17	few	.	CATSRGGRGRFRETQYF	TGTGCCACCAGCAGAGGTGGCAGGGGTCGATTCCGCGAGACCCAGTACTTC
TRBV7-9	TRBJ2-1	10	many	.	CASSISEQFF	TGTGCCAGCAGTATAAGTGAGCAGTTCTTC
TRBV12-3/TRBV12-4	TRBJ2-7	13	many	.	CASSLLTITEQYF	TGTGCCAGCAGTTTACTGACAATTACGGAGCAGTACTTC
TRBV15	TRBJ2-7	14	.	.	CATSFRLVGGEQYF	TGTGCCACCAGCTTCCGACTAGTGGGAGGCGAGCAGTACTTC
TRBV14	TRBJ2-7	15	many	.	CASSQDLGGAHEQYF	TGTGCCAGCAGCCAAGATCTTGGAGGGGCCCACGAGCAGTACTTC
TRBV12-3/TRBV12-4	TRBJ1-5	13	many	.	CASSLGENQPQHF	TGTGCCAGCAGTTTAGGGGAGAATCAGCCCCAGCATTTT
TRBV11-2	TRBJ1-1	17	many	.	CASSLLLRPGRIPEAFF	TGTGCCAGCAGCTTACTCCTCCGACCCGGACGGATTCCTGAAGCTTTCTTT
TRBV12-3/TRBV12-4	TRBJ2-1	15	many	.	CASSLGRGYYNEQFF	TGTGCCAGCAGTTTGGGCAGGGGATACTACAATGAGCAGTTCTTC
TRBV20-1	TRBJ2-1	16	.	TRBD2	CSAVGPGLAENNEQFF	TGCAGTGCTGTGGGGCCCGGGCTAGCGGAGAATAATGAGCAGTTCTTC
TRBV2	TRBJ2-3	15	many	TRBD1	CASSATGVVTDTQYF	TGTGCCAGCAGCGCCACAGGGGTTGTCACAGATACGCAGTATTTT
TRBV6-1	TRBJ1-2	18	many	.	CASSSNGLRPRPNYGYTF	TGTGCCAGCAGTTCCAACGGGCTGAGGCCTCGCCCAAACTATGGCTACACCTTC
TRBV14	TRBJ1-2	15	many	.	CASSQENTGFGGYTF	TGTGCCAGCAGCCAAGAGAATACAGGGTTTGGTGGCTACACCTTC
TRBV7-8	TRBJ2-3	14	many	.	CASSGRGGRDTQYF	TGTGCCAGCAGTGGACGCGGTGGAAGAGATACGCAGTATTTT
TRBV6-1	TRBJ1-6	15	many	TRBD1	CASSEAGQGGSPLHF	TGTGCCAGCAGTGAAGCCGGACAGGGGGGCTCACCCCTCCACTTT
TRBV6-1	TRBJ2-2	15	.	.	CASSSLSSVAGELFF	TGTGCCAGCAGCTCGTTATCTAGCGTAGCCGGGGAGCTGTTTTTT
TRBV11-2	TRBJ2-7	13	.	.	CASSRGPAYEQYF	TGTGCCAGCAGCAGGGGACCGGCCTACGAGCAGTACTTC
TRBV11-2	TRBJ1-2	13	many	.	CASSRQTGGRETF	TGTGCCAGCAGCCGACAAACGGGGGGCAGGGAAACCTTC
TRBV27	TRBJ2-3	15	.	.	CASSLPSSGTDTQYF	TGTGCCAGCAGTTTACCGTCTAGCGGCACAGATACGCAGTATTTT
TRBV4-1	TRBJ1-2	16	.	TRBD1	CASSPRDRGPFYGYTF	TGCGCCAGCAGCCCCCGGGACAGGGGACCCTTCTATGGCTACACCTTC
TRBV20-1	TRBJ2-1	15	many	.	CSARPGDRVYNEQFF	TGCAGTGCTAGACCTGGGGACCGAGTTTACAATGAGCAGTTCTTC
TRBV11-2	TRBJ1-4	15	many	.	CASSLDPSANEKLFF	TGTGCCAGCAGCTTAGACCCCTCAGCTAATGAAAAACTGTTTTTT
TRBV7-6	TRBJ2-2	13	.	.	CASSLSHTGELFF	TGTGCCAGCAGCTTAAGTCACACCGGGGAGCTGTTTTTT
TRBV7-2	TRBJ2-2	18	many	TRBD2	CASVRTSGLGSNTGELFF	TGTGCCAGTGTCCGGACTAGCGGTTTGGGGTCGAACACCGGGGAGCTGTTTTTT
TRBV20-1	TRBJ2-7	15	many	.	CSARDSGRVDHEQYF	TGCAGTGCTAGAGATAGCGGCAGGGTCGACCACGAGCAGTACTTC
TRBV20-1	TRBJ1-5	13	many	TRBD1	CSAVTGAGQPQHF	TGCAGTGCTGTGACAGGGGCTGGTCAGCCCCAGCATTTT
TRBV5-1	TRBJ2-7	15	many	TRBD1	CASSLGDSQIYEQYF	TGCGCCAGCAGCTTGGGGGACAGCCAGATCTACGAGCAGTACTTC
TRBV5-1	TRBJ1-1	13	many	.	CASTEPGNTEAFF	TGCGCCAGCACAGAACCAGGGAACACTGAAGCTTTCTTT
TRBV29-1	TRBJ2-5	14	.	.	CSVEVRLTQETQYF	TGCAGCGTTGAAGTCCGACTGACTCAAGAGACCCAGTACTTC
TRBV18	TRBJ1-3	15	few	.	CASSPPQFSGNTIYF	TGTGCCAGCTCACCACCGCAGTTCTCTGGAAACACCATATATTTT
TRBV19	TRBJ2-1	15	once	TRBD2	CASSIDGLADNEQFF	TGTGCCAGTAGTATAGATGGGCTAGCGGACAATGAGCAGTTCTTC
TRBV27	TRBJ1-5	16	.	.	CASSLSAGESDQPQHF	TGTGCCAGCAGTTTATCAGCGGGGGAAAGCGATCAGCCCCAGCATTTT
TRBV29-1	TRBJ2-7	12	many	.	CSVDGWGDEQYF	TGCAGCGTTGATGGTTGGGGTGACGAGCAGTACTTC
TRBV20-1	TRBJ2-1	13	many	.	CSGQEGGYNEQFF	TGCAGTGGGCAGGAGGGGGGCTACAATGAGCAGTTCTTC
TRBV3-1	TRBJ1-1	16	few	.	CASSQEPHPLAIEAFF	TGTGCCAGCAGCCAAGAGCCGCATCCCCTGGCCATTGAAGCTTTCTTT
TRBV20-1	TRBJ2-7	13	few	.	CSASSTHTYEQYF	TGCAGTGCCTCTTCGACCCATACCTACGAGCAGTACTTC
TRBV10-2	TRBJ1-5	13	many	.	CASSEQSNQPQHF	TGCGCCAGCAGTGAGCAGAGCAATCAGCCCCAGCATTTT
TRBV12-3/TRBV12-4	TRBJ2-1	16	many	TRBD2	CASSAPRGGRSNEQFF	TGTGCCAGCAGCGCCCCTCGCGGGGGGAGGAGCAATGAGCAGTTCTTC
TRBV30	TRBJ1-6	10	few	TRBD1	CAWRGRGIHF	TGTGCCTGGAGGGGCAGGGGGATCCACTTT